One and the same sample provided the 5 T cell receptor beta chains below, sequenced in a study of persistence of HIV-infected CD4 T cells. The antigens of these receptors remain unknown. The libraries were made with immunoSEQ version 4 in survey mode. Using immunoSEQ multiplex PCR, the repertoire was profiled, and TCRdb retains in-frame clones only, with some absent. Of tens of thousands of clones listed, approximately 74% were seen once; the top ten hold around 1.9%. Overlapping HIV-1 Gag 15-mer peptides at approximately 1 ug per peptide per mL were used. Responding CD4+ T cells were sorted by upregulation of both CD40 ligand and CD69. The sample was CD4+ T cells sorted from PBMCs after roughly 18-hour stimulation, taken from a patient who received antiretroviral therapy. The receptors were sampled from an adult man with HIV who was CMV-seropositive.

The rearrangement links TRBV5-1 to TRBJ1-2; D gene uncertain. The CDR3 extends over 13 amino acids. Trimming shortened V by 4 bases and J by 1 base, and 8 bases separated the two germline ends. The V gene's germline CDR1 is SGHRS and CDR2 YFSETQ. The CDR3 loop reads CASSRIDNYGYTF. The CDR3 DNA reads TGCGCCAGCAGCCGCATTGATAACTATGGCTACACCTTC.

For this clone: The same CDR3 arises from other DNA sequences in this sample as well. The V gene is TRBV18, the J gene TRBJ2-7; D is possibly TRBD1 (6 bases). Trimming shortened V by 4 bases and J by 1 base, and 11 bases separated the two germline ends. The germline V gene has CDR1 KGHSH and CDR2 LQKENI. The length of the CDR3 is 14 residues. CDR3 nucleotide sequence: TGTGCCAGCTCACGTCGGACAGATTCCTACGAGCAGTACTTC. It is translated as CASSRRTDSYEQYF.

This clone occurred once. CDR3 sequence: CASSPTGTGGLGYTF. CDR3 nucleotide sequence: TGTGCCAGCAGCCCCACCGGGACAGGGGGTTTAGGCTACACCTTC. This chain links TRBV7-8 with TRBJ1-2; 11 nucleotides line up with TRBD1. J was trimmed by 8 bases and V by 5 bases; bases with no gene match: 10. The germline gives CDR1 SGHVS, CDR2 FQNEAQ. The CDR3 spans 15 residues.

The chain uses TRBV10-2 and TRBJ1-5; weak D call: TRBD1 (6 bases). V was trimmed by 3 bases and J by 2 bases, leaving 14 bases between them. The germline CDR1 and CDR2 sequences are WSHSY and SAAADI. The CDR3 sequence is 16 residues long. The CDR3 DNA reads TGCGCCAGCAGTGAACACAGGGAAGAGCGCAATCAGCCCCAGCATTTT. Its protein is CASSEHREERNQPQHF.

For the CDR3, the DNA is TGTGCCAGCAGGAGACAGGGGACTGGGGCCAACGTCCTGACTTTC. This encodes CASRRQGTGANVLTF. This sequence joins TRBV7-9 and TRBJ2-6, with 8 nucleotides matching TRBD1. Per the germline V gene, CDR1 is SEHNR and CDR2 is FQNEAQ (reference sequence). Trimming cost V 6 bases and J 2 bases; bases outside gene matches: 3. The CDR3 contains 15 residues. The full variable domain, with the rest looked up from reference TRBV7-9 and TRBJ2-6, is DTGVSQNPRHKITKRGQNVTFRCDPISEHNRLYWYRQTLGQGPEFLTYFQNEAQLEKSRLLSDRFSAERPKGSFSTLEIQRTEQGDSAMYLCASRRQGTGANVLTFGAGSRLTVL.